The present entry profiles one T cell receptor beta chain with its context. Its antigen is not known. This record comes from a study of blood T cells in healthy people across ages. The CDR3 has 14 amino acids. Germline values: CDR1 MDHEN, CDR2 SYDVKM. Notes on the study in general: Per million T cells, TCR beta diversity dropped about linearly as age rose.

Together with a sample-barcoded 5' primer, a J-beta primer mix was included in a second PCR lasting 7 to 11 cycles. Carrying 12 random nucleotides, a template-switch adaptor labeled each individual cDNA molecule. Via MiXCR, TCRdb re-called the 5' RACE reads, giving one row per CDR3 protein. Here the sample spans hundreds of thousands of distinct CDR3 sequences, just over 55% being singletons. The sequence was collected from a man aged 40-49 years in good health. Sequencing was performed on blood. The chain joins TRBV28 to TRBJ2-5; 11 nucleotides line up with TRBD2. The J call may be mistaken, given a closer DNA end match to TRBJ2-4. The CDR3 is CASSPGLAGGIQYF. In DNA, the CDR3 is TGTGCCAGCAGTCCCGGACTAGCGGGTGGCATTCAGTACTTC.